A selection of T cell receptor beta chains follows, all from one sample in a study of radiotherapy plus CTLA-4 blockade in lung cancer. Repertoires were generated with immunoSEQ multiplex PCR, while TCRdb's copy carries only in-frame clones and drops some. The table includes about 97,000 clones, roughly 74% detected once. The sequencing here drew on peripheral blood, taken from a patient treated with radiotherapy plus ipilimumab. These receptors all come from a human donor with non-small cell lung cancer who had a partial response to radiotherapy plus ipilimumab. Some clones in this sample may be carry-over from other donors' samples. CDR3s leave out the opening cysteine and the closing phenylalanine or tryptophan.

j_call v_call cdr3_length cdr3_aa
TRBJ2-7 TRBV9 14 ASSLGDTFSPYEQY
TRBJ2-7 TRBV27 13 ASSSFSTGADEQY
TRBJ1-5 TRBV9 12 ASSAGTDNQPQH
TRBJ1-6 TRBV7-3 14 ASSLTGADYNSPLH
TRBJ2-1 TRBV6-1 12 ASSGTSGYNEQF
TRBJ2-7 TRBV7-9 12 ASSLEQTSYEQY
TRBJ2-2 TRBV9 15 ASSAALAGPGGGELF
TRBJ1-1 TRBV27 10 ASSLNGGRAF
TRBJ2-2 TRBV28 14 ASSLHRGVNTGELF
TRBJ2-1 TRBV7-8 13 ASSLDGLSYNEQF
TRBJ2-7 TRBV7-2 10 ASQQSHYEQY
TRBJ2-3 TRBV2 11 ASLREDQDTQY
TRBJ1-2 TRBV10-3 12 AISESTGVGGYT
TRBJ1-6 TRBV9 14 ASSVGRSSYNSPLH
TRBJ2-7 TRBV4-1 13 ASSRSPLRSYEQY
TRBJ1-2 TRBV20-1 9 SANSGRGYT
TRBJ2-1 TRBV28 11 ASSPGTGVEQF
TRBJ1-1 TRBV6-5 11 ASSWDTNTEAF
TRBJ2-1 TRBV5-4 15 ASSLEVELAGANEQF
TRBJ1-1 TRBV4-2 12 ASTTGTKRSEAF
TRBJ2-7 TRBV5-5 12 ASSPGTGAYEQY
TRBJ2-1 TRBV7-2 10 ASRTDRNEQF
TRBJ2-1 TRBV10-1 13 ASSESRGSVNEQF
TRBJ2-1 TRBV27 15 ASGDLKGASGGSEQF
TRBJ2-7 TRBV28 13 ASSSPGTGEDEQY
TRBJ1-5 TRBV6-5 11 ASSGQGYQPQH
TRBJ2-3 TRBV5-1 15 ASSRQPQGRRSDTQY
TRBJ2-3 TRBV9 17 ASSPYPGLAGDGTDTQY
TRBJ2-3 TRBV5-6 17 ASSLLGTSGRPGGDTQY
TRBJ1-2 TRBV10-3 12 AISDLQGAYGYT
TRBJ1-1 TRBV11-3 11 ASSFLGETEAF
TRBJ2-7 TRBV5-6 9 ASREGDEQY
TRBJ2-5 TRBV29-1 12 SVELGSANGEQY
TRBJ2-5 TRBV5-1 12 ASTRDTAGETQY
TRBJ1-2 TRBV9 13 ASSPQIGGGYGYT
TRBJ1-2 TRBV5-1 17 ASSLVWVGEGESQPGYT
TRBJ1-1 TRBV6-5 11 ASSYTLNTEAF
TRBJ2-5 TRBV5-4 14 ASSLGGQGSPGEQY
TRBJ2-7 TRBV6-6 11 ASSFLPLSEQY
TRBJ2-7 TRBV4-3 15 ASSQQHLTGSSYEQY
TRBJ2-3 TRBV2 12 ASSGDRGLDTQY
TRBJ2-7 TRBV19 11 ASSGQGWYEQY
TRBJ1-1 TRBV7-9 10 ASSLGVTEAF
TRBJ2-7 TRBV7-8 12 ASSLGTRGYEQY
- TRBV19 13 ASSGTRFNSYEQY
TRBJ2-7 TRBV7-2 10 ASSLGTREQY
TRBJ2-7 TRBV11-1 13 ASSLEAGATYEQY
TRBJ2-6 TRBV27 15 ASRPGQGAAGANVVT
TRBJ2-5 TRBV19 14 ATFGSGTGARETQY
TRBJ1-3 TRBV5-1 12 ASSLDSGRNTIY
TRBJ2-7 TRBV11-3 15 ASSPHWRGTGNYEQY
TRBJ2-5 TRBV27 14 ASSFSLAGGPETQY
TRBJ2-7 TRBV30 11 AWSARGTYEQY